This TCR beta chain was recorded in a study of response to subunit inactivated influenza vaccine. Study-level findings and limits: Few additional T cells are recruited per seasonal influenza vaccination, authors suggested.

MiXCR was run by TCRdb on the RT-PCR reads, yielding one entry per CDR3 protein. The data show about 650,000 distinct CDR3 sequences, around 16% seen once. V shed 5 bases and J 0 bases; nucleotides not matched to a gene: 4. The CDR3 is 15 amino acids. Germline loops: CDR1 LNHNV, CDR2 YYDKDF (reference sequence). This clonotype was found a few times. Its antigen is as yet unknown. Source: PBMCs from blood, taken about 13 days after vaccination. The chain recombines TRBV15 with TRBJ1-3; TRBD1 matches 7 bases. This clonotype was sampled from a man between 50 and 59 years old who received an inactivated influenza vaccine. Here the CDR3 DNA reads TGTGCCACCAGCGAGGGGGCCATCTCTGGAAACACCATATATTTT. This codes for CATSEGAISGNTIYF.